This is a list of T cell receptor beta chains from one sample in a study of long-term antiretroviral therapy in people with HIV. Libraries were prepared by immunoSEQ multiplex PCR; TCRdb keeps only in-frame clonotypes and omits some of them. The data hold roughly 36,000 clones, with 80% to 90% observed a single time. The starting material was unsorted PBMCs, obtained roughly 2.8 years before starting antiretroviral therapy. Receptor source: a woman aged 25 to 39 with HIV. CDR3s include the opening cysteine and the closing phenylalanine or tryptophan. A D gene is named only where the DNA matches it firmly. Clone size, where shown, is once, few, many, or a class for clones that have expanded.

clone size: once; D gene: -; V gene: TRBV7-8; J gene: TRBJ2-2; CDR3 DNA: TGTGCCAGCAGCTTGACTACCGGGGAGCTGTTTTTT; CDR3 protein: CASSLTTGELFF
clone size: -; D gene: -; V gene: TRBV12-5; J gene: TRBJ1-1; CDR3 DNA: TGTGCTAGTGGTTTGGTACAAGGGGTGAACACTGAAGCTTTCTTT; CDR3 protein: CASGLVQGVNTEAFF
clone size: -; D gene: TRBD1; V gene: TRBV7-9; J gene: TRBJ1-5; CDR3 DNA: TGTGCCAGCAGCCCAGGGGGTCGCGACAATCAGCCCCAGCATTTT; CDR3 protein: CASSPGGRDNQPQHF
clone size: -; D gene: TRBD2; V gene: TRBV19; J gene: TRBJ2-5; CDR3 DNA: TGTGCCAGTAGTATACAAGCGGGGGAAGAGACCCAGTACTTC; CDR3 protein: CASSIQAGEETQYF
clone size: -; D gene: TRBD1; V gene: TRBV9; J gene: TRBJ1-2; CDR3 DNA: TGTGCCAGCAGTGGGACAGGATCCCGGACGGGGGAAGGGACAGGGATTTTCTATGGCTACACCTTC; CDR3 protein: CASSGTGSRTGEGTGIFYGYTF
clone size: -; D gene: -; V gene: TRBV19; J gene: TRBJ1-3; CDR3 DNA: TGTGCCAGTAGTATGGTCGGCTCCCAGTCTGGAAACACCATATATTTT; CDR3 protein: CASSMVGSQSGNTIYF
clone size: few; D gene: -; V gene: TRBV29-1; J gene: TRBJ1-1; CDR3 DNA: TGCAGCGTTGTGAAGATGATGAACACTGAAGCTTTCTTT; CDR3 protein: CSVVKMMNTEAFF
clone size: -; D gene: -; V gene: TRBV9; J gene: TRBJ2-1; CDR3 DNA: TGTGCCAGCAGCGTAGTCGACAGCCGAGACCCCTACAATGAGCAGTTCTTC; CDR3 protein: CASSVVDSRDPYNEQFF
clone size: -; D gene: TRBD1; V gene: TRBV6-1; J gene: TRBJ1-2; CDR3 DNA: TGTGCCAGCAGTGAAGCCATACTAATGGGGACAGGGGCCGGCTACACCTTC; CDR3 protein: CASSEAILMGTGAGYTF
clone size: -; D gene: TRBD2; V gene: TRBV7-2; J gene: TRBJ2-1; CDR3 DNA: TGTGCCAGCAGCTTAATAGCGGGGGGGGACAATGAGCAGTTCTTC; CDR3 protein: CASSLIAGGDNEQFF
clone size: -; D gene: -; V gene: TRBV5-1; J gene: TRBJ1-1; CDR3 DNA: TGCGCCAGCATACAGGACACTGAAGCTTTCTTT; CDR3 protein: CASIQDTEAFF
clone size: -; D gene: -; V gene: TRBV7-8; J gene: TRBJ2-1; CDR3 DNA: TGTGCCAGCAGCTTAAATAAAGGACGGAGCTCCTACAATGAGCAGTTCTTC; CDR3 protein: CASSLNKGRSSYNEQFF
clone size: -; D gene: -; V gene: TRBV5-1; J gene: TRBJ2-2; CDR3 DNA: TGCGCCAGCAGCTTTCATCAGAACACCGGGGAGCTGTTTTTT; CDR3 protein: CASSFHQNTGELFF
clone size: -; D gene: -; V gene: TRBV7-8; J gene: TRBJ2-7; CDR3 DNA: TGTGCCAGCAGCTTAGCCGGCCCCTACGAGCAGTACTTC; CDR3 protein: CASSLAGPYEQYF
clone size: once; D gene: -; V gene: TRBV6-5; J gene: TRBJ1-1; CDR3 DNA: TGTGCCGCCAGAGGGCCCCTAAACAGTGTCGGAGGAGCTTTCTTT; CDR3 protein: CAARGPLNSVGGAFF
clone size: -; D gene: TRBD1; V gene: TRBV2; J gene: TRBJ1-1; CDR3 DNA: TGTGCCAGCAGGCTCCCGACAGGGACGGACACTGAAGCTTTCTTT; CDR3 protein: CASRLPTGTDTEAFF
clone size: -; D gene: -; V gene: TRBV5-8; J gene: TRBJ1-2; CDR3 DNA: TGTGCCAGCAGCTTGGGGGCTCACATCGGCTATGGCTACACCTTC; CDR3 protein: CASSLGAHIGYGYTF
clone size: -; D gene: -; V gene: TRBV29-1; J gene: TRBJ2-7; CDR3 DNA: TGCAGCGTTGAAAGCCAGGCTGGGAGCTACGAGCAGTACTTC; CDR3 protein: CSVESQAGSYEQYF
clone size: once; D gene: -; V gene: TRBV29-1; J gene: TRBJ2-1; CDR3 DNA: TGCAGCGCCGGCGGCACCTACAATGAGCAGTTCTTC; CDR3 protein: CSAGGTYNEQFF
clone size: -; D gene: -; V gene: TRBV5-8; J gene: TRBJ2-3; CDR3 DNA: TGTGCCAGCACCCCACAATGGACAGGTAGCGGTACGCAGTATTTT; CDR3 protein: CASTPQWTGSGTQYF
clone size: -; D gene: -; V gene: TRBV11-2; J gene: TRBJ1-1; CDR3 DNA: TGTGCCAGCAGCTCTCTAAACGGGATTCGTGTCACTGAAGCTTTCTTT; CDR3 protein: CASSSLNGIRVTEAFF
clone size: -; D gene: TRBD1; V gene: TRBV5-6; J gene: TRBJ1-1; CDR3 DNA: TGTGCCAGCAGCCTACAAAGGGACAGCGTAAATTATGAAGCTTTCTTT; CDR3 protein: CASSLQRDSVNYEAFF
clone size: once; D gene: -; V gene: TRBV19; J gene: TRBJ1-5; CDR3 DNA: TGTGCCAGTAGTATGGATAGCAATCAGCCCCAGCATTTT; CDR3 protein: CASSMDSNQPQHF
clone size: -; D gene: -; V gene: TRBV11-2; J gene: TRBJ1-6; CDR3 DNA: TGTGCCAGCAGCTTAAGGGGGAGTTATAATTCACCCCTCCACTTT; CDR3 protein: CASSLRGSYNSPLHF
clone size: -; D gene: TRBD2; V gene: TRBV2; J gene: TRBJ2-1; CDR3 DNA: TGTGCCAGCAGCCTCCTAGCGGGGGGGCCGGATGAGCAGTTCTTC; CDR3 protein: CASSLLAGGPDEQFF
clone size: -; D gene: -; V gene: TRBV27; J gene: TRBJ2-1; CDR3 DNA: TGTGCCAGCAGTTTAGGGGGGGCGGGACCCTCTTCGCAGTTCTTC; CDR3 protein: CASSLGGAGPSSQFF
clone size: -; D gene: -; V gene: TRBV7-4; J gene: TRBJ2-3; CDR3 DNA: TGTGCCAGCAGCTTTGAGCTGGGTACAGATACGCAGTATTTT; CDR3 protein: CASSFELGTDTQYF
clone size: -; D gene: -; V gene: TRBV2; J gene: TRBJ2-3; CDR3 DNA: TGTGCCAGCAGTGCGGGTAGGAGCACAGATACGCAGTATTTT; CDR3 protein: CASSAGRSTDTQYF
clone size: once; D gene: -; V gene: TRBV5-5; J gene: TRBJ2-5; CDR3 DNA: TGTGCCAGCAGCTTGGCCGGACCACCTCAAGAGACCCAGTACTTC; CDR3 protein: CASSLAGPPQETQYF
clone size: -; D gene: -; V gene: TRBV6-1; J gene: TRBJ1-5; CDR3 DNA: TGTGCCAGCAGTGACGGCTGGGGAGCCAATCAGCCCCAGCATTTT; CDR3 protein: CASSDGWGANQPQHF
clone size: -; D gene: TRBD1; V gene: TRBV14; J gene: TRBJ2-5; CDR3 DNA: TGTGCCAGCAGGGGAACAGGGGGCGCCGGTCGGGAGACCCAGTACTTC; CDR3 protein: CASRGTGGAGRETQYF
clone size: -; D gene: TRBD2; V gene: TRBV7-8; J gene: TRBJ2-1; CDR3 DNA: TGTGCCAGCAGCAGGGGACTAGCGGGGGAGGAGTTCTTC; CDR3 protein: CASSRGLAGEEFF
clone size: -; D gene: -; V gene: TRBV7-9; J gene: TRBJ2-3; CDR3 DNA: TGTGCCAGCAGCCCCTTTGGGGCACCCGGGGATACGCAGTATTTT; CDR3 protein: CASSPFGAPGDTQYF
clone size: -; D gene: -; V gene: TRBV7-3; J gene: TRBJ2-5; CDR3 DNA: TGTGCCAGCAGTTCATCCGGACGGGCCGGGGAGACCCAGTACTTC; CDR3 protein: CASSSSGRAGETQYF
clone size: -; D gene: -; V gene: TRBV4-2; J gene: TRBJ2-3; CDR3 DNA: TGTGCCAGCAGCCAAGACCCGGCGAGCACAGATACGCAGTATTTT; CDR3 protein: CASSQDPASTDTQYF
clone size: -; D gene: TRBD1; V gene: TRBV30; J gene: TRBJ1-1; CDR3 DNA: TGTGCCTGGAGACAGGGGAAAATGAACACTGAAGCTTTCTTT; CDR3 protein: CAWRQGKMNTEAFF
clone size: few; D gene: TRBD1; V gene: TRBV2; J gene: TRBJ1-5; CDR3 DNA: TGTGCCAGCAGGGAGGACAGGGGAAATCAGCCCCAGCATTTT; CDR3 protein: CASREDRGNQPQHF
clone size: -; D gene: -; V gene: TRBV15; J gene: TRBJ2-3; CDR3 DNA: TGTGCCACCGCGCGAGGAGGCAGCACAGATACGCAGTATTTT; CDR3 protein: CATARGGSTDTQYF
clone size: -; D gene: TRBD2; V gene: TRBV7-2; J gene: TRBJ2-3; CDR3 DNA: TGTGCCAGCAGCTTAAGGGTGTCTAGCGGGACAGATACGCAGTATTTT; CDR3 protein: CASSLRVSSGTDTQYF
clone size: -; D gene: TRBD2; V gene: TRBV6-5; J gene: TRBJ2-5; CDR3 DNA: TGTGCCAGCAGTTCCCCCCTAGCGGGGGGTCGAGAGACCCAGTACTTC; CDR3 protein: CASSSPLAGGRETQYF
clone size: -; D gene: -; V gene: TRBV9; J gene: TRBJ2-6; CDR3 DNA: TGTGCCAGCAGCGTCGGGGCTGGGGCCAACGTCCTGACTTTC; CDR3 protein: CASSVGAGANVLTF
clone size: -; D gene: -; V gene: TRBV6-4; J gene: TRBJ2-1; CDR3 DNA: TGTGCCAGCAGTGACTCGGAGGCAGGGACTGAGCAGTTCTTC; CDR3 protein: CASSDSEAGTEQFF
clone size: -; D gene: TRBD2; V gene: TRBV2; J gene: TRBJ2-3; CDR3 DNA: TGTGCCAGCAGTGATCGAACTAGCGGAACTACAGATACGCAGTATTTT; CDR3 protein: CASSDRTSGTTDTQYF
clone size: once; D gene: TRBD2; V gene: TRBV4-1; J gene: TRBJ2-1; CDR3 DNA: TGCGCCAGCAGCCGAATAGCGGGGGCCTACAATGAGCAGTTCTTC; CDR3 protein: CASSRIAGAYNEQFF
clone size: once; D gene: -; V gene: TRBV5-1; J gene: TRBJ1-2; CDR3 DNA: TGCGCCAGCAGCTTGGATGGTAGGGGATCCTATGGCTACACCTTC; CDR3 protein: CASSLDGRGSYGYTF
clone size: -; D gene: -; V gene: TRBV12-5; J gene: TRBJ1-5; CDR3 DNA: TGTGCTAGTGGTTTATTATGGCCCCAGCATTTT; CDR3 protein: CASGLLWPQHF
clone size: -; D gene: -; V gene: TRBV27; J gene: TRBJ2-7; CDR3 DNA: TGTGCCAGCAAACTTGCAGAGGGGGGAGCCTACGAGCAGTACTTC; CDR3 protein: CASKLAEGGAYEQYF
clone size: -; D gene: -; V gene: TRBV9; J gene: TRBJ1-2; CDR3 DNA: TGTGCCAGCAGCGTAGCTACCCCGGAGCAGGGCCATGGCTACACCTTC; CDR3 protein: CASSVATPEQGHGYTF
clone size: -; D gene: TRBD1; V gene: TRBV6-4; J gene: TRBJ2-4; CDR3 DNA: TGTGCCAGCAGTGAAACAGGGGGAAATGGCATTCAGTACTTC; CDR3 protein: CASSETGGNGIQYF
clone size: -; D gene: -; V gene: TRBV5-1; J gene: TRBJ1-3; CDR3 DNA: TGCGCCAGCAGCCCGACCTTCCTCTCTGGAAACACCATATATTTT; CDR3 protein: CASSPTFLSGNTIYF
clone size: -; D gene: -; V gene: TRBV5-1; J gene: TRBJ1-2; CDR3 DNA: TGCGCCAGCAGCTTGGCGCAGGTCGCTACCATCTATGGCTACACCTTC; CDR3 protein: CASSLAQVATIYGYTF
clone size: -; D gene: -; V gene: TRBV5-8; J gene: TRBJ1-4; CDR3 DNA: TGTGCCAGCAGCTTCGGACCTAATAATGAAAAACTGTTTTTT; CDR3 protein: CASSFGPNNEKLFF
clone size: -; D gene: -; V gene: TRBV5-5; J gene: TRBJ1-5; CDR3 DNA: TGTGCCAGCAGCTTGGTGGGAGATCAGCCCCAGCATTTT; CDR3 protein: CASSLVGDQPQHF